This is a list of T cell receptor beta chains from one sample in a study of T-cell memory formation after mild COVID-19. TCRdb used MiXCR to reprocess the 5' RACE reads, holding one entry per CDR3 protein. The profile shows some 130,000 distinct CDR3 sequences, over 15% of them singletons. The specimen was PBMCs or a T cell subset sorted from them (not recorded which). The receptors were sampled from a man between 18 and 29 years old who had mild COVID-19 (a few samples of this study predate the infection). Cell type and time point are not known. Both conserved end residues are part of each CDR3. The D gene is left open where the match is weak. Rows may omit the clone size; those that give it use once, few, many or a size class.

clone_size,j_call,v_call,d_call,cdr3_nt,cdr3_aa
few,TRBJ2-1,TRBV3-1,TRBD2,TGTGCCAGCAGCCAAGACGGGGGGGCGTGGAATGAGCAGTTCTTC,CASSQDGGAWNEQFF
few,TRBJ2-7,TRBV7-9,TRBD2,TGTGCCAGCAGCTTATACCTAGCGGGACTCGAGCAGTACTTC,CASSLYLAGLEQYF
-,TRBJ1-5,TRBV12-3/TRBV12-4,TRBD1,TGTGCCAGCAGCCCCGACAGGGTCCAGCCCCAGCATTTT,CASSPDRVQPQHF
-,TRBJ2-3,TRBV6-5,-,TGTGCCAGCAGTTATTTTAAGGGAACAGATACGCAGTATTTT,CASSYFKGTDTQYF
few,TRBJ2-1,TRBV4-1,-,TGCGCCAGCAGCCAAAGGTGGTTATCCTACAATGAGCAGTTCTTC,CASSQRWLSYNEQFF
-,TRBJ1-5,TRBV6-5,-,TGTGCCAGCAGTTACCAGTCGGGTCAGCCCCAGCATTTT,CASSYQSGQPQHF
few,TRBJ1-2,TRBV4-3,-,TGCGCCAGCAGCCAAGACCCGGGGGTCCATGGCTACACCTTC,CASSQDPGVHGYTF
few,TRBJ1-1,TRBV7-2,-,TGTGCCAGCAGTTTTCAGGGCAAGGGGACTGAAGCTTTCTTT,CASSFQGKGTEAFF
few,TRBJ2-2,TRBV20-1,TRBD1,TGCAGTGCCCTGGGACAGTTTGTAACCGGGGAGCTGTTTTTT,CSALGQFVTGELFF
few,TRBJ2-5,TRBV29-1,-,TGCAGCGCCCTTATCAGTTGGGGGGAGACCCAGTACTTC,CSALISWGETQYF
-,TRBJ2-7,TRBV27,-,TGTGCCAGCAGTTCACTAGGCGGATCGAACTACGAGCAGTACTTC,CASSSLGGSNYEQYF
few,TRBJ2-5,TRBV15,TRBD1,TGTGCCACCAGCACCGGGACAGGGCTGGGGGAAGAGACCCAGTACTTC,CATSTGTGLGEETQYF
-,TRBJ1-2,TRBV20-1,-,TGCAGTGCCACCGGGGCTAACTATGGCTACACCTTC,CSATGANYGYTF
few,TRBJ2-3,TRBV6-5,TRBD1,TGTGCCAGCAGGCCCGCGGGACAGGGAAGCACAGATACGCAGTATTTT,CASRPAGQGSTDTQYF
-,TRBJ2-7,TRBV7-2,-,TGTGCCAGCAGCCAGTATAAAGACTACGAGCAGTACTTC,CASSQYKDYEQYF
few,TRBJ2-2,TRBV20-1,-,TGCAGTGCTGGCCAGAACGGGGAGCTGTTTTTT,CSAGQNGELFF
-,TRBJ1-2,TRBV7-9,-,TGTGCCAGCAGCTTGGAGGGAGAGAGTGGCTACACCTTC,CASSLEGESGYTF
-,TRBJ1-2,TRBV4-1,-,TGCGCCAGCAGCCCCAACAGGGATCGGGGCTACACCTTC,CASSPNRDRGYTF
-,TRBJ2-2,TRBV5-5,TRBD1,TGTGCCAGCAGCTGGGACAGCTGGATGGCCGGGGAGCTGTTTTTT,CASSWDSWMAGELFF
-,TRBJ1-1,TRBV7-6,TRBD1,TGTGCCAGCAGCGACGGACAGGGGGCTACTGAAGCTTTCTTT,CASSDGQGATEAFF
few,TRBJ1-5,TRBV5-1,-,TGCGCCAGCAGCTTGGGGGACGGGGTCGGGCAGCCCCAGCATTTT,CASSLGDGVGQPQHF
-,TRBJ1-3,TRBV10-3,-,TGTGCCATCAGCGAACCTGAACGGTTCGGAAACACCATATATTTT,CAISEPERFGNTIYF
few,TRBJ2-2,TRBV7-3,-,TGTGCCAGCAGCTTAAGGGACACCGGGGAGCTGTTTTTT,CASSLRDTGELFF
few,TRBJ2-1,TRBV7-9,TRBD2,TGTGCCAGCACCCTTCTAGCGGGATCCTACAATGAGCAGTTCTTC,CASTLLAGSYNEQFF
-,TRBJ1-5,TRBV2,-,TGTGCCAGCATCGGAATGGGGGGCCCTCAGCCCCAGCATTTT,CASIGMGGPQPQHF
-,TRBJ1-4,TRBV6-5,-,TGTGCCAGCAGCACCTCGGGACTTCTGTTTTTT,CASSTSGLLFF
-,TRBJ2-2,TRBV30,-,TGTGCCTGGAGTGTAGGTCAGGGAGAATCCGGGGAGCTGTTTTTT,CAWSVGQGESGELFF
few,TRBJ2-3,TRBV6-6,-,TGTGCCAGCAGCCCACACGCACTGAGCACAGATACGCAGTATTTT,CASSPHALSTDTQYF
-,TRBJ1-1,TRBV10-3,-,TGTGCCATCAGTGATGCCTGGCAGAACACTGAAGCTTTCTTT,CAISDAWQNTEAFF
-,TRBJ2-7,TRBV5-6,TRBD2,TGTGCCAGCAGCCGACTAGCGGGGGGGACCTACGAGCAGTACTTC,CASSRLAGGTYEQYF
-,TRBJ2-7,TRBV7-6,TRBD1,TGTGCCAGCAGCCAGCCCGATCGCCCGGGACAGTCAACCTACGAGCAGTACTTC,CASSQPDRPGQSTYEQYF
many,TRBJ2-3,TRBV5-4,-,TGTGCCAGCAGCTTAAGGCAGGGGGGTAGAGATACGCAGTATTTT,CASSLRQGGRDTQYF